The entry that follows covers one TCR beta chain sequence. Its target is unknown. Relative to the germline gene, one junction end is altered; a read error may explain this. The CDR3 consists of 15 residues. Germline V gives CDR1 PRHDT, CDR2 FYEKMQ (reference sequence). As processed by the authors: Matching published virus-specific TCRB sequences was rare for patient CD8+ clones that were larger than 1%. The table came from immunoSEQ multiplex PCR; TCRdb's copy has only in-frame clones and leaves some out. From that table come the V and J calls and clone size; the DNA was used to work out D and trimming. The repertoire holds 15,000 to 20,000 clones, roughly four fifths seen once, with more than 7% in the top ten. The sample belongs to a study of somatic mutations in cytotoxic T cells in rheumatoid arthritis. Study outcomes and limitations: Unidentified antigens were the targets of the expanded CD8+ clones. Patients with a largest CD8+ clone exceeding 20% of CD8+ cells numbered 8 of 65.

The V call is TRBV13, the J call TRBJ1-5; D possibly corresponds to TRBD1 (5 bases). The sequence was obtained from an adult with rheumatoid arthritis. Material for sequencing was CD8+ T cells sorted from blood. The CDR3 here is CASSLGPGGRQPQHF. CDR3 DNA sequence: TGTGCCAGCAGCCTAGGGCCCGGGGGAAGGCAGCCCCAGCATTTT.